Each of the 17 T cell receptor beta chains below was sequenced from the same sample in a study of control samples from healthy donors and cancer patients. This table comes from immunoSEQ multiplex PCR, and its TCRdb copy is limited to in-frame clones, with some not included. This table has 100,000 to 150,000 clones, around 90% appearing once. The sample consisted of blood. The receptor set was obtained from a man aged 35-49 years in good health.

This clone has only one observation. The rearrangement uses TRBV7-9 and TRBJ2-7, with unresolved D. Trimming stripped 4 bases from V and 1 base from J, with 17 bases between. Germline V lookup: CDR1 SEHNR, CDR2 FQNEAQ (reference sequence). This CDR3 spans 16 amino acids. The CDR3 spells CASSSPAATLSYEQYF. The CDR3 DNA is TGTGCCAGCAGCTCCCCCGCCGCGACCCTATCCTACGAGCAGTACTTC.

V gene TRBV4-1 combines with J gene TRBJ2-3; D ambiguous. The CDR3 is 14 amino acids. Germline CDR1 and CDR2: MGHRA and YSYEKL. Trimming took 0 bases from V and 1 from J, leaving 5 bases between them. In DNA, the CDR3 is TGCGCCAGCAGCCAAGATGCCCGCACAGATACGCAGTATTTT. Translated: CASSQDARTDTQYF.

The genes are TRBV11-2 and TRBJ1-1, with unresolved D. Germline assignment: CDR1 SGHAT and CDR2 FQNNGV. V dropped 0 bases and J dropped 9 bases, with 11 bases sitting between them. There are 13 residues in the CDR3. The CDR3 DNA reads TGTGCCAGCAGCTTAGACACGGCTCAGAAAGCTTTCTTT. Amino acids: CASSLDTAQKAFF.

This clone has just one count. The chain uses TRBV4-2 and TRBJ2-5; 7 bases align to TRBD1. The CDR3 is made up of 15 amino acids. With 2 bases clipped from V and 4 bases from J, the junction kept 7 bases outside the gene matches. Germline CDR1 is LGHNA and CDR2 is YNFKEQ. CDR3: CASSQPDPGGETQYF. The CDR3 region has the DNA TGTGCCAGCAGCCAACCAGACCCAGGGGGAGAGACCCAGTACTTC.

This sequence joins TRBV29-1 and TRBJ1-2; possible D gene TRBD1, 5 bases. Per germline, CDR1 SQVTM and CDR2 ANQGSEA. V was cut by 6 bases and J by 1 base, with 30 bases left in between. The CDR3 extends over 19 amino acids. DNA for the CDR3: TGCAGCGTCAACCGACGAAGCACCCGGGACGGACAATATAACTATGGCTACACCTTC. Translating it yields CSVNRRSTRDGQYNYGYTF.

This chain connects TRBV5-1 to TRBJ2-2; 7 bases fit TRBD2. The trim removed 0 bases at V and 11 bases at J, leaving 13 bases unmatched. CDR3 length: 16 amino acids. Germline-derived CDR1 and CDR2 are SGHRS and YFSETQ. The CDR3 sequence: CASSLAGEGPGRELFF. CDR3 bases: TGCGCCAGCAGCTTGGCCGGGGAGGGACCAGGTCGAGAGCTGTTTTTT. Full variable domain (remainder filled in from reference TRBV5-1 and TRBJ2-2): KAGVTQTPRYLIKTRGQQVTLSCSPISGHRSVSWYQQTPGQGLQFLFEYFSETQRNKGNFPGRFSGRQFSNSRSEMNVSTLELGDSALYLCASSLAGEGPGRELFFGEGSRLTVL.

V gene TRBV10-1 combines with J gene TRBJ2-4; TRBD1 matches 7 bases. There are 13 residues in the CDR3. Germline lookup yields CDR1 WNHNN and CDR2 SYGVQD (reference sequence). Trimming at V came to 6 bases and at J to 8 bases, leaving 7 bases not matched to a gene. CDR3: CASSVPGTDIQYF. Written as DNA, the CDR3 is TGCGCCAGCAGCGTACCCGGGACAGACATTCAGTACTTC.

V is TRBV9 and J is TRBJ2-3; D tentatively fits TRBD1 or TRBD2 (5 bases each). This CDR3 is built from 15 residues. The germline V gene encodes CDR1 SGDLS and CDR2 YYNGEE. V was trimmed by 3 bases and J by 1 base, leaving 12 bases between them. The CDR3 bases are TGTGCCAGCAGCGCCGTGGGGGTAGGCACAGATACGCAGTATTTT. The encoded protein is CASSAVGVGTDTQYF. The variable domain in full, completed from reference TRBV9 and TRBJ2-3, reads DSGVTQTPKHLITATGQRVTLRCSPRSGDLSVYWYQQSLDQGLQFLIQYYNGEERAKGNILERFSAQQFPDLHSELNLSSLELGDSALYFCASSAVGVGTDTQYFGPGTRLTVL.

This clone was seen once. V and J are TRBV10-3 and TRBJ2-7, with 7 positions matching TRBD1. Trimming cost V 2 bases and J 3 bases; bases outside gene matches: 1. This CDR3 spans 13 amino acids. The germline CDR1 and CDR2 sequences are ENHRY and SYGVKD. The CDR3 protein is CAISEDRDYEQYF. DNA for the CDR3: TGTGCCATCAGTGAGGACAGGGACTACGAGCAGTACTTC.

The V gene is TRBV11-2, the J gene TRBJ1-4; D remains ambiguous. CDR1 SGHAT and CDR2 FQNNGV come from the germline V gene. The CDR3 is 15 residues long. The V end lost 3 bases, the J end lost 7 bases, and 15 bases lay between the germline ends. Here the CDR3 DNA reads TGTGCCAGCAGCTTGATGACCCAAAGAGGTGAAAAACTGTTTTTT. It is translated as CASSLMTQRGEKLFF.

The rearrangement uses TRBV30 and TRBJ1-4; D is perhaps TRBD1 (6 bases). CDR1 is GTSNPN and CDR2 is SVGIG in the germline V gene (reference sequence). This CDR3 region has 17 residues. The V end was cut by 0 bases, the J end by 8 bases, with 22 bases between. The CDR3 spells CAWSVDRLERGKEKLFF. The CDR3 nucleotides read TGTGCCTGGAGTGTTGATAGGCTCGAGAGGGGGAAAGAAAAACTGTTTTTT.

The V call is TRBV5-1, the J call TRBJ2-1, with a tentative D call TRBD1 (6 bases). Germline CDR1 is SGHRS and CDR2 is YFSETQ. The V end was cut by 0 bases, the J end by 3 bases, with 13 bases between. The CDR3 totals 16 residues. CDR3 bases: TGCGCCAGCAGCTTGGCCGAAGGGGGTAGCTACAATGAGCAGTTCTTC. Amino acids: CASSLAEGGSYNEQFF.

The CDR3 sequence is CASSLDTSPGNTIYF. In nucleotides, the CDR3 is TGTGCCAGCAGCTTGGATACGTCCCCTGGAAACACCATATATTTT. This chain connects TRBV5-8 to TRBJ1-3; D uncertain. This CDR3 is built from 15 residues. The germline V and J ends were trimmed by 0 bases and 2 bases, with 9 bases remaining between them. CDR1 and CDR2 from the germline V gene are SGHTS and YDEGEE.

The chain recombines TRBV5-4 with TRBJ2-2; possible D gene TRBD1, 6 bases. Trimming took 0 bases from V and 4 from J, leaving 10 bases between them. This CDR3 has 15 residues. CDR1 and CDR2 from the germline V gene are SGHNT and YYREEE (reference sequence). The CDR3 protein is CASSLVGAGTGELFF. The DNA for the CDR3 is TGTGCCAGCAGCTTGGTGGGGGCGGGCACCGGGGAGCTGTTTTTT.

This rearrangement joins TRBV12-3 or TRBV12-4 to TRBJ1-4; D remains unclear. The CDR3 loop spans 11 amino acids. Trimming cost V 5 bases and J 10 bases, with 8 bases left between them. CDR3: CASSKNGKLFF. The CDR3 coding sequence is TGTGCCAGCAGTAAAAACGGAAAACTGTTTTTT.

The rearrangement joins TRBV9 to TRBJ2-5, with D perhaps given as TRBD1 or TRBD2 (5 bases each). Germline CDR1 SGDLS, CDR2 YYNGEE. The germline V and J ends were trimmed by 4 bases and 1 base, with 8 bases remaining between them. The CDR3 is made up of 13 amino acids. CDR3 nucleotides: TGTGCCAGCAGCAAGGGACCCCAAGAGACCCAGTACTTC. Its translation: CASSKGPQETQYF.

The chain has TRBV15 and TRBJ1-2; D not resolved. The V end lost 2 bases, the J end lost 8 bases, and 9 bases lay between the germline ends. The V gene's germline CDR1 is LNHNV and CDR2 YYDKDF (reference sequence). This CDR3 is 12 amino acids long. CDR3 sequence reads: CATSRRDGGYTF. The CDR3 DNA reads as TGTGCCACCAGCAGAAGGGATGGCGGCTACACCTTC. The full variable domain, in which reference TRBV15 and TRBJ1-2 provide the parts outside the CDR3, is DAMVIQNPRYQVTQFGKPVTLSCSQTLNHNVMYWYQQKSSQAPKLLFHYYDKDFNNEADTPDNFQSRRPNTSFCFLDIRSPGLGDTAMYLCATSRRDGGYTFGSGTRLTVV.